These 32 T cell receptor beta chains were sequenced from one sample in a study of beta chain features in type 1 diabetes. Study conclusions and caveats: Shortening of TCRB CDR3s, moderate but significant, appeared in all four CD4+ subsets of Type 1 diabetes patients.

Expressed TCRB transcripts were sequenced, since all the RNA that had been isolated was reverse transcribed. Here immunoSEQ multiplex PCR was the method, and the copy in TCRdb shows in-frame clones only, minus some. The sample contains about 650,000 clones, around 12% of which appear only once. The antigens for these receptors are not known. The sequencing input was naive CD4+ T cells from blood. These receptors were taken from a man aged 25 to 40 with type 1 diabetes.

This sequence joins TRBV19 and TRBJ1-1; D is undetermined. Germline V CDR1 and CDR2: LNHDA, SQIVND (reference sequence). The V and J ends lost 3 bases and 0 bases respectively, with 11 bases between them. The CDR3 consists of 15 residues. The CDR3 DNA is TGTGCCAGTAGTATTATCCTCGGCCTGAACACTGAAGCTTTCTTT. This sequence encodes CASSIILGLNTEAFF. Together with reference TRBV19 and TRBJ1-1, the CDR3 gives the full variable domain: DGGITQSPKYLFRKEGQNVTLSCEQNLNHDAMYWYRQDPGQGLRLIYYSQIVNDFQKGDIAEGYSVSREKKESFPLTVTSAQKNPTAFYLCASSIILGLNTEAFFGQGTRLTVV.

This clone showed up just a few times. V is TRBV6-6 and J is TRBJ2-7; either TRBD1 or TRBD2 may supply D (6 bases each). The CDR3 runs 12 residues. CDR1 is MNHNY and CDR2 is SVGAGI in the germline V gene (reference sequence). The germline V and J ends were trimmed by 6 bases and 6 bases, with 12 bases remaining between them. CDR3 sequence (DNA): TGTGCCAGCAGCCCCCGGGGGCTCGAGCAGTACTTC. The encoded protein is CASSPRGLEQYF.

There are a few counts of this clone. CDR3 coding DNA: TGCGCCAGCAGCTTACGACCCGGGACGGAAACTGCAGCCTACGAGCAGTACTTC. Translating it yields CASSLRPGTETAAYEQYF. This chain links TRBV5-1 with TRBJ2-7, with D perhaps matching TRBD1 or TRBD2 (5 bases each). The CDR3 has 18 amino acids. The ends were cut back, 2 bases at V and 2 bases at J, with 23 bases in the middle. Germline V gene lookup returns CDR1 SGHRS and CDR2 YFSETQ.

V usage is TRBV2 and J usage is TRBJ1-2; D may be TRBD1 (6 bases). V lost 7 bases to trimming and J lost 1 base, with 16 bases between them. CDR1 is SNHLY, CDR2 FYNNEI, per germline. The CDR3 covers 15 residues. CDR3 DNA sequence: TGTGCCAGCACCACAGGACAGAAAGTTAACTATGGCTACACCTTC. This translates into CASTTGQKVNYGYTF.

CDR3 nucleotides: TGTGCCAGCGCCTTGGGGGGAAAACAGCCCCAGCATTTT. Translation gives CASALGGKQPQHF. The chain links TRBV6-6 to TRBJ1-5; D may be TRBD1 (5 bases). Germline values: CDR1 MNHNY, CDR2 SVGAGI (reference sequence). V lost 8 bases and J 7 bases, leaving 15 bases between the germline ends. CDR3 length equals 13 residues.

This clone was seen more than once but under ten times. V gene TRBV7-9 combines with J gene TRBJ1-2; D is unresolved. Germline V CDR1 and CDR2: SEHNR, FQNEAQ (reference sequence). The V gene lost 6 bases and the J gene lost 6 bases, with 17 bases spanning the gap. The CDR3 is 14 amino acids. The DNA for the CDR3 is TGTGCCAGCAGTCAAACCGCGCCGGACCATGGCTACACCTTC. The encoded protein is CASSQTAPDHGYTF.

This clone was detected only a few times. The chain links TRBV7-3 to TRBJ2-3; D call uncertain. This CDR3 has 15 residues. V was cut by 4 bases and J by 2 bases, with 13 bases left in between. The germline gives CDR1 SGHTA, CDR2 FQGTGA. The CDR3 nucleotides read TGTGCCAGCAGCTCCGTCCCTGAACCCACAGATACGCAGTATTTT. Protein product: CASSSVPEPTDTQYF.

This clone was seen a few times. CDR3 in amino acids: CASTPGLDNEQFF. The CDR3 nucleotides are TGTGCCAGCACGCCGGGACTAGATAATGAGCAGTTCTTC. The rearrangement uses TRBV11-2 and TRBJ2-1, with TRBD2 identical over 8 bases. CDR3 length: 13 amino acids. J lost 7 bases, V lost 7 bases, and 6 bases had no gene match. Germline-derived CDR1 and CDR2 are SGHAT and FQNNGV.

The table lists this clone with a few counts. The J gene is TRBJ1-1, the V gene TRBV5-6; tentatively, D is TRBD1 (6 bases). The V end lost 3 bases, the J end lost 5 bases, and 17 bases lay between the germline ends. From germline, CDR1 is SGHDT and CDR2 YYEEEE. The length of the CDR3 is 15 residues. The CDR3 spells CASSWESQGGTEAFF. The CDR3 region has the DNA TGTGCCAGCAGCTGGGAATCACAGGGCGGGACTGAAGCTTTCTTT.

The chain carries TRBV7-3 and TRBJ2-1; 8 bases map to TRBD2. Germline V gene lookup returns CDR1 SGHTA and CDR2 FQGTGA. The junction had 6 bases not matched to a gene; V was cut back by 1 base and J by 7 bases. CDR3 length: 15 residues. In nucleotides, the CDR3 is TGTGCCAGCAGCTTAATTGGGACTAGTAGTAATGAGCAGTTCTTC. This sequence encodes CASSLIGTSSNEQFF.

Only a few counts were recorded for this clone. The chain has TRBV23-1 and TRBJ1-1; D possibly corresponds to TRBD1 (6 bases). Being an ORF, TRBV23-1 has a function that is uncertain. Trimming took 10 bases from V and 0 from J, leaving 27 bases between them. This CDR3 comprises 18 residues. In DNA, the CDR3 is TGCGCCATCACAGGGAGGAGGGGCTGGCATAGGCTGAACACTGAAGCTTTCTTT. Its protein product is CAITGRRGWHRLNTEAFF.

This chain connects TRBV18 to TRBJ2-7; D is unresolved. The CDR3 has 14 residues. Trimming shortened V by 3 bases and J by 2 bases, and 11 bases separated the two germline ends. Per germline, CDR1 KGHSH and CDR2 LQKENI. CDR3: CASSPSLETYEQYF. CDR3 in DNA: TGTGCCAGCTCACCCTCCTTGGAAACCTACGAGCAGTACTTC.

The table lists this clone with a few counts. V gene TRBV5-1 combines with J gene TRBJ2-5; a possible D gene is TRBD2 (6 bases). The ends were cut back, 5 bases at V and 2 bases at J, with 13 bases in the middle. The length of the CDR3 is 14 residues. Germline V gene lookup returns CDR1 SGHRS and CDR2 YFSETQ. The CDR3 bases are TGCGCCAGCAGTGCCGGGACTGAGCAAGAGACCCAGTACTTC. This gives the protein CASSAGTEQETQYF.

The rearrangement links TRBV7-6 to TRBJ1-4; 11 positions match TRBD1. Trimming cost V 4 bases and J 2 bases; bases outside gene matches: 6. CDR3 size: 17 residues. The germline gives CDR1 SGHVS, CDR2 FNYEAQ. CDR3 in amino acids: CASSWTGGAGTNEKLFF. CDR3 nucleotides: TGTGCCAGCAGCTGGACAGGGGGCGCGGGGACTAATGAAAAACTGTTTTTT.

The gene calls are TRBV7-6 and TRBJ2-3; no definite D call. In germline, CDR1 is SGHVS, CDR2 FNYEAQ. CDR3 size: 13 residues. Trimming took off 1 base at V and 2 bases at J, with 4 bases between the two ends. CDR3 coding DNA: TGTGCCAGCAGCTTAGGCCCCACAGATACGCAGTATTTT. Encoded protein: CASSLGPTDTQYF.

CDR3 sequence reads: CASGRGRDQETQYF. The CDR3 coding sequence is TGTGCTAGTGGGCGTGGACGGGACCAAGAGACCCAGTACTTC. The gene calls are TRBV12-5 and TRBJ2-5; D remains ambiguous. Trimming cost V 6 bases and J 0 bases, with 11 bases left between them. Germline CDR1 LGHNT, CDR2 FRNRAP. This CDR3 spans 14 amino acids.

This clone came up a few times. This chain connects TRBV7-7 to TRBJ2-3, with a weak D call TRBD2 (5 bases). Germline V gives CDR1 SSHAT, CDR2 FNYEAQ (reference sequence). CDR3 length: 15 residues. V gave up 1 base and J gave up 3 bases, with 11 bases separating them. CDR3: CASSLGSSVTDTQYF. The CDR3 coding sequence is TGTGCCAGCAGCTTAGGAAGTAGCGTGACAGATACGCAGTATTTT. The variable domain in full, with the rest retrieved from reference TRBV7-7 and TRBJ2-3, is GAGVSQSPRYKVTKRGQDVTLRCDPISSHATLYWYQQALGQGPEFLTYFNYEAQPDKSGLPSDRFSAERPEGSISTLTIQRTEQRDSAMYRCASSLGSSVTDTQYFGPGTRLTVL.

The table lists this clone with a few counts. This chain links TRBV5-1 with TRBJ2-1; D gene unclear. The length of the CDR3 is 16 residues. Between the trimmed V and J ends, which lost 0 bases and 2 bases, there was a span of 12 bases. Germline CDR1 and CDR2: SGHRS and YFSETQ. The CDR3 DNA sequence: TGCGCCAGCAGCTTGGTCGCCAGTGGGGCCTACAATGAGCAGTTCTTC. Amino acid sequence: CASSLVASGAYNEQFF.

The V gene is TRBV2, the J gene TRBJ2-1; maybe TRBD2 (6 bases). Trimming left V 6 bases short and J 4 bases short, with 16 bases between. Germline V gene lookup returns CDR1 SNHLY and CDR2 FYNNEI. The CDR3 runs to 15 residues. The CDR3 sequence is CASSGIAVVYNEQFF. In DNA, the CDR3 is TGTGCCAGCAGCGGTATAGCGGTGGTTTACAATGAGCAGTTCTTC. The full variable domain, completed using reference TRBV2 and TRBJ2-1, is EPEVTQTPSHQVTQMGQEVILRCVPISNHLYFYWYRQILGQKVEFLVSFYNNEISEKSEIFDDQFSVERPDGSNFTLKIRSTKLEDSAMYFCASSGIAVVYNEQFFGPGTRLTVL.

The chain employs TRBV5-1 and TRBJ1-6; D is undetermined. CDR3 length: 13 amino acids. The germline CDR1 and CDR2 sequences are SGHRS and YFSETQ. Trimming cost V 4 bases and J 6 bases, with 8 bases left between them. DNA of the CDR3: TGCGCCAGCAGCCCAGGCAGTAATTCACCCCTCCACTTT. Translation gives CASSPGSNSPLHF.

This clone turned up a few times. The rearrangement joins TRBV9 to TRBJ1-1; 10 nucleotides align to TRBD1. CDR1 is SGDLS, CDR2 YYNGEE, per germline. This CDR3 is built from 15 residues. Germline trimming cut 4 bases from V and 5 bases from J; bases unmatched to any gene: 8. CDR3 in amino acids: CASSPRQGARTEAFF. In DNA, the CDR3 is TGTGCCAGCAGCCCTCGACAGGGGGCGCGTACTGAAGCTTTCTTT.

This clone showed up just a few times. J is TRBJ2-6 and V is TRBV27; no firm D call. Trimming shortened V by 3 bases and J by 0 bases, and 12 bases separated the two germline ends. CDR3 length: 17 amino acids. The germline CDR1 and CDR2 sequences are MNHEY and SMNVEV (reference sequence). CDR3: CASSFLGRFSGANVLTF. The CDR3 DNA is TGTGCCAGCAGTTTCCTCGGGCGGTTCTCTGGGGCCAACGTCCTGACTTTC.

The chain recombines TRBV7-2 with TRBJ2-7; tentative D call: TRBD2 (5 bases). V lost 0 bases, J lost 0 bases, and 9 bases lay in between. Per the germline V gene, CDR1 is SGHTA and CDR2 is FQGNSA. CDR3 size: 15 residues. CDR3 sequence: CASSLASGSSYEQYF. For the CDR3, the DNA is TGTGCCAGCAGCTTAGCCAGCGGAAGCTCCTACGAGCAGTACTTC.

This clone showed up just a few times. The DNA of the CDR3 is TGTGCCAGCGCCCGTCCGGGTGGGGCCAATGAGCAGTTCTTC. This encodes CASARPGGANEQFF. The chain recombines TRBV11-3 with TRBJ2-1; a possible D gene is TRBD1 (5 bases). The V end lost 8 bases, the J end lost 6 bases, and 17 bases lay between the germline ends. CDR3 length: 14 amino acids. Looked up from germline, CDR1 is SGHNT and CDR2 is YENEEA.

This clone has more than one count but fewer than ten. The chain is built from TRBV4-3 and TRBJ1-6, with D unresolved. This CDR3 region has 16 residues. Germline V lookup: CDR1 LGHNA, CDR2 YSLEER. The V end lost 1 base, the J end lost 7 bases, and 14 bases lay between the germline ends. The CDR3 is CASSQGIVVDNSPLHF. The CDR3 DNA sequence: TGCGCCAGCAGCCAAGGAATCGTGGTTGACAATTCACCCCTCCACTTT.

This clone has more than one count but fewer than ten. This rearrangement joins TRBV9 to TRBJ2-5; 8 nucleotides align to TRBD2. From germline, CDR1 is SGDLS and CDR2 YYNGEE. Unmatched junction bases numbered 9, after V lost 3 bases and J lost 5 bases. The CDR3 is made up of 15 amino acids. The CDR3 nucleotides read TGTGCCAGCAGCGCCAGAGGACTAGCTTGGGAGACCCAGTACTTC. Its translation: CASSARGLAWETQYF.

The chain recombines TRBV19 with TRBJ1-5; D is perhaps TRBD1 (5 bases). There are 14 residues in the CDR3. The ends were cut back, 2 bases at V and 4 bases at J, with 9 bases in the middle. Germline values: CDR1 LNHDA, CDR2 SQIVND (reference sequence). CDR3 nucleotide sequence: TGTGCCAGTAGTATATCTCAGGGAAATCAGCCCCAGCATTTT. Protein product: CASSISQGNQPQHF.

This chain uses TRBV6-5 with TRBJ2-3; tentatively, D is TRBD2 (6 bases). Trimming left V 6 bases short and J 0 bases short, with 10 bases between. Germline values: CDR1 MNHEY, CDR2 SVGAGI. The CDR3 totals 14 residues. The DNA of the CDR3 is TGTGCCAGCAGCTTAGCGGTGAGCACAGATACGCAGTATTTT. Translated, it gives CASSLAVSTDTQYF.

This clone turned up a few times. V gene TRBV7-2 combines with J gene TRBJ2-4; TRBD2 is a possible D gene (6 bases). This CDR3 spans 14 amino acids. Trimming removed 5 bases at V and 4 bases at J, with 12 bases between. In germline, CDR1 is SGHTA, CDR2 FQGNSA. CDR3 in DNA: TGTGCCAGCAGCAGTCGGGACTCAAAAAACATTCAGTACTTC. Translated: CASSSRDSKNIQYF.

This clone was recorded a few times. V and J are TRBV9 and TRBJ2-5; D ambiguous. This CDR3 contains 15 residues. The germline V and J ends were trimmed by 0 bases and 3 bases, with 12 bases remaining between them. Germline V gene sequence: CDR1 SGDLS, CDR2 YYNGEE. The CDR3 DNA is TGTGCCAGCAGCGTAGCTACGACGGCCGAAGAGACCCAGTACTTC. It is translated as CASSVATTAEETQYF.

This chain links TRBV30 with TRBJ2-1, with 9 bases fitting TRBD1. With V trimmed by 1 base and J by 1 base, 5 bases remained unmatched. The CDR3 length is 16 residues. Germline CDR1 reads GTSNPN; CDR2 reads SVGIG (reference sequence). The CDR3 loop is CAWSAPGQGSYNEQFF. The DNA for the CDR3 is TGTGCCTGGAGTGCCCCGGGACAGGGTTCCTACAATGAGCAGTTCTTC.

This clone was seen only a few times. This chain connects TRBV25-1 to TRBJ2-3; 7 nucleotides agree with TRBD1. The CDR3 has 15 residues. The germline CDR1 and CDR2 sequences are MGHDK and SYGVNS. Trimming took 1 base from V and 1 from J; bases not matched to a gene: 2. CDR3 sequence (DNA): TGTGCCAGCAGTGAATGGACAGGCCGCACAGATACGCAGTATTTT. Protein product: CASSEWTGRTDTQYF. The full variable domain, in which reference TRBV25-1 and TRBJ2-3 provide the parts outside the CDR3, is EADIYQTPRYLVIGTGKKITLECSQTMGHDKMYWYQQDPGMELHLIHYSYGVNSTEKGDLSSESTVSRIRTEHFPLTLESARPSHTSQYLCASSEWTGRTDTQYFGPGTRLTVL.